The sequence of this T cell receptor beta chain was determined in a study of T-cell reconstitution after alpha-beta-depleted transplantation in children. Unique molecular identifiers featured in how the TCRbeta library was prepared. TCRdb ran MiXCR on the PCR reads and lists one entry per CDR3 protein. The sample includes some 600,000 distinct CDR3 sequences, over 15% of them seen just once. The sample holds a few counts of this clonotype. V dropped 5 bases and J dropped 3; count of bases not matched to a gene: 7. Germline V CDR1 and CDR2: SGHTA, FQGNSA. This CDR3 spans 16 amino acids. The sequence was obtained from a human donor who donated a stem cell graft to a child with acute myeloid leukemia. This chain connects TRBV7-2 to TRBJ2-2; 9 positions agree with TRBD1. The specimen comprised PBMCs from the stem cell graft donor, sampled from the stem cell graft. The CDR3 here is CASSPWTGADTGELFF. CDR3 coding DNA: TGTGCCAGCAGCCCATGGACAGGGGCCGACACCGGGGAGCTGTTTTTT.